Here is one T cell receptor beta chain with its context. Original analysis: Amplification from reference gene primers served as the basis for estimated nucleated cell counts. TCRdb's copy holds only in-frame clones and misses some; the assay was immunoSEQ multiplex PCR. That table furnishes V, J and clone size, whereas the DNA furnished D and trimming. This table holds roughly 87,000 clones, about 83% found once. This sample stems from a study of blood T cell repertoires in COVID-19. In the study overall: Acute-phase and convalescent COVID-19 samples originated in the United States, Italy and Spain. PBMCs, B-cell-depleted T cells, or T cells were the source of the cDNA or gDNA that made up the material.

V shed 5 bases and J 7 bases; nucleotides not matched to a gene: 10. Germline V gene lookup returns CDR1 MDHEN and CDR2 SYDVKM. The CDR3 has 15 amino acids. The material sequenced was peripheral blood. The chain links TRBV28 to TRBJ2-1; TRBD2 agrees at 8 bases. The sequence came from a man in his fifties with active COVID-19. The CDR3 loop is CASSEAGASSNEQFF. CDR3 bases: TGTGCCAGCAGTGAAGCGGGAGCGTCGTCTAATGAGCAGTTCTTC.